This T cell receptor (beta chain) was profiled in a study of blood T cell repertoires in COVID-19. In the study overall: The study drew acute and convalescent COVID-19 samples from the United States, Italy and Spain. PBMCs, B-cell-depleted T cells, or T cells were the source of the cDNA or gDNA that made up the material.

CDR1 is SGHTA and CDR2 is FQGTGA in the germline V gene. Trimming left V 2 bases short and J 6 bases short, with 8 bases between. The length of the CDR3 is 14 residues. In the authors' methods: Researchers report that nucleated cell counts were estimated from reference gene primer amplification. The method was immunoSEQ multiplex PCR; TCRdb's version includes in-frame clones alone and lacks a portion of them. V and J calls and clone size come straight from that table; D and trimming were deduced from the DNA. Altogether around 250,000 clones are present, about 89% being singletons, with the ten largest covering approximately 9%.

The sequenced material came from peripheral blood. The sequence was collected from a man aged 35-49 years with active or convalescent COVID-19. The chain employs TRBV7-3 and TRBJ1-6; D is undetermined. The DNA of the CDR3 is TGTGCCAGCAGCTTATTTGCTATTAATTCACCCCTCCACTTT. Its translation: CASSLFAINSPLHF.